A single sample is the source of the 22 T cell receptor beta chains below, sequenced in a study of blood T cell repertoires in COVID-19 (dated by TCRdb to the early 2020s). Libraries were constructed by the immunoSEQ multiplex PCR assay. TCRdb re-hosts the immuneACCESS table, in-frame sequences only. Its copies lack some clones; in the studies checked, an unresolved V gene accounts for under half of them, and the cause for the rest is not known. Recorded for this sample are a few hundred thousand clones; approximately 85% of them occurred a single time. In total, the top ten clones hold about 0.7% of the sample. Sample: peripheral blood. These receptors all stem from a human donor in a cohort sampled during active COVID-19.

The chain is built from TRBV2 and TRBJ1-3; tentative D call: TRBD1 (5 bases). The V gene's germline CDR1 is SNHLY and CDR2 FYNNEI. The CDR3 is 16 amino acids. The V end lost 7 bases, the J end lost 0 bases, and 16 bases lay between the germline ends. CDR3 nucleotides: TGTGCCAGCACCGAAGGGGCCGTTTTCTCTGGAAACACCATATATTTT. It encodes CASTEGAVFSGNTIYF.

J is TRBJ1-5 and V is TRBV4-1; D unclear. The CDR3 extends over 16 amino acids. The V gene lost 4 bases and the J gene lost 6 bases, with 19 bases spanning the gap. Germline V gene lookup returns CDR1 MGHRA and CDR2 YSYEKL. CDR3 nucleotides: TGCGCCAGCAGCCTCGGTGAGGGCTTGATAGGTCAGCCCCAGCATTTT. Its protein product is CASSLGEGLIGQPQHF.

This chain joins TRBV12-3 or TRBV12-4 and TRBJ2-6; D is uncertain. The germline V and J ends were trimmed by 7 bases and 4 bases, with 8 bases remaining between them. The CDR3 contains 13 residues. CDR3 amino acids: CASMLRGANVLTF. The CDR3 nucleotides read TGTGCCAGCATGCTAAGAGGGGCCAACGTCCTGACTTTC.

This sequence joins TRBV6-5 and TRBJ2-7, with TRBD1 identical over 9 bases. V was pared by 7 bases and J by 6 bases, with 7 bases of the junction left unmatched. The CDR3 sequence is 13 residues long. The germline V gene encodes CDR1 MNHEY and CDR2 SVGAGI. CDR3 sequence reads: CASTLGTGTEQYF. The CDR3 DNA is TGTGCCAGCACCCTAGGGACAGGGACCGAGCAGTACTTC.

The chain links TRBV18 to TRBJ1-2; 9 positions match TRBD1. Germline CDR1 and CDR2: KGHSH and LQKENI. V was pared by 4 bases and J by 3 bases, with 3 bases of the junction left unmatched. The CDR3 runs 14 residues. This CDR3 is CASSRDRDDYGYTF. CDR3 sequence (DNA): TGTGCCAGCTCACGGGACAGGGATGACTATGGCTACACCTTC. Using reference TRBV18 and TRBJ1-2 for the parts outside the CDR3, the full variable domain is NAGVMQNPRHLVRRRGQEARLRCSPMKGHSHVYWYRQLPEEGLKFMVYLQKENIIDESGMPKERFSAEFPKEGPSILRIQQVVRGDSAAYFCASSRDRDDYGYTFGSGTRLTVV.

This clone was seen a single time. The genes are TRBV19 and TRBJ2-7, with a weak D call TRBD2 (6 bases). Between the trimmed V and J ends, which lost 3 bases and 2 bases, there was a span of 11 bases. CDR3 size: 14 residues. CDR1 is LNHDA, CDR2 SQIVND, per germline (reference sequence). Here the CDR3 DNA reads TGTGCCAGTAGTATTTACGGGGGAACCTACGAGCAGTACTTC. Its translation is CASSIYGGTYEQYF.

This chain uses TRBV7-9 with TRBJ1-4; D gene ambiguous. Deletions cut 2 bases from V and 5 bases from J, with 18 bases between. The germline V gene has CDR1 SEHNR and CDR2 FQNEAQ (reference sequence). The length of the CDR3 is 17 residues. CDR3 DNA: TGTGCCAGCAGCTTAAGAGTAGGGAGCCTTATCAATGAAAAACTGTTTTTT. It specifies CASSLRVGSLINEKLFF.

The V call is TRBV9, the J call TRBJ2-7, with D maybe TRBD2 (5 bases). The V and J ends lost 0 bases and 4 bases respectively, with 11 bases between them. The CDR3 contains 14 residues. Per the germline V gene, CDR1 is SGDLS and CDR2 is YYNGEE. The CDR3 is CASSVEQRTYEQYF. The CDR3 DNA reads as TGTGCCAGCAGCGTAGAGCAGCGGACTTACGAGCAGTACTTC.

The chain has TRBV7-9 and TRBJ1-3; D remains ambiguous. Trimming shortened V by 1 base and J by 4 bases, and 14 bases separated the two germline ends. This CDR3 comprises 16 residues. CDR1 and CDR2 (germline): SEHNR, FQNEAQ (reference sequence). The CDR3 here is CASSLGPEVRGNTIYF. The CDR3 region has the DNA TGTGCCAGCAGCTTAGGGCCCGAGGTAAGGGGAAACACCATATATTTT.

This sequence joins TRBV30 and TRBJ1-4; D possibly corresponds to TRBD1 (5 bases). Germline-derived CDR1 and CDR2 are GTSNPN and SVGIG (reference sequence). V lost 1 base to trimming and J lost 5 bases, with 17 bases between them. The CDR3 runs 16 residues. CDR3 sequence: CAWSGGLGHLNEKLFF. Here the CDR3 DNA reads TGTGCCTGGAGTGGGGGACTTGGACACCTCAATGAAAAACTGTTTTTT. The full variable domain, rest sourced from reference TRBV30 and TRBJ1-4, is SQTIHQWPATLVQPVGSPLSLECTVEGTSNPNLYWYRQAAGRGLQLLFYSVGIGQISSEVPQNLSASRPQDRQFILSSKKLLLSDSGFYLCAWSGGLGHLNEKLFFGSGTQLSVL.

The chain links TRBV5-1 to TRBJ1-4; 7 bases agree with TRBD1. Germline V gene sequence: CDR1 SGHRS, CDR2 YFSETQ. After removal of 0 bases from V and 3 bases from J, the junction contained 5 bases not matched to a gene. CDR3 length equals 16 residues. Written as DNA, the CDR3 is TGCGCCAGCAGCTTGGGCCAGGGGGTGCCTAATGAAAAACTGTTTTTT. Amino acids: CASSLGQGVPNEKLFF. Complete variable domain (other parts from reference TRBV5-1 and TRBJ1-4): KAGVTQTPRYLIKTRGQQVTLSCSPISGHRSVSWYQQTPGQGLQFLFEYFSETQRNKGNFPGRFSGRQFSNSRSEMNVSTLELGDSALYLCASSLGQGVPNEKLFFGSGTQLSVL.

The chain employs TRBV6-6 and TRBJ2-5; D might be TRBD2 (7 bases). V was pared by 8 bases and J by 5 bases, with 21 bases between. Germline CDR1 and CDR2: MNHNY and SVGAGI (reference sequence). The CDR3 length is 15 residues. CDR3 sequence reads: CASLLTGGRVETQYF. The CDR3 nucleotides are TGTGCCAGCCTGCTAACGGGGGGCCGGGTGGAGACCCAGTACTTC.

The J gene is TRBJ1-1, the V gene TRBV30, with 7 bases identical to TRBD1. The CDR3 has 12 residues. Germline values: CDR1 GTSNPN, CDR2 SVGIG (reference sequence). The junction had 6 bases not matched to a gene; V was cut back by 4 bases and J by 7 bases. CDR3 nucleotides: TGTGCCTGGAATTCTGGACAGGTTGAAGCTTTCTTT. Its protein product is CAWNSGQVEAFF.

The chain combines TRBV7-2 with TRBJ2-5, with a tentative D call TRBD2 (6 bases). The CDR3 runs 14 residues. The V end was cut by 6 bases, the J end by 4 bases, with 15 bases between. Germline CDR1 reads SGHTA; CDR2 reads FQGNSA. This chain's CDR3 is CASRPGGGGETQYF. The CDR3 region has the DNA TGTGCCAGCAGACCCGGGGGAGGAGGAGAGACCCAGTACTTC.

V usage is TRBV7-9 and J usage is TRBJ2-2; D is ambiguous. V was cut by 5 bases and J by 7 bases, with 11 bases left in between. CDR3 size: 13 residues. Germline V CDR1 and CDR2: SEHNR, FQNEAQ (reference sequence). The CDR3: CASSPTLGGELFF. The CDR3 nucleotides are TGTGCCAGCAGCCCGACTTTAGGCGGGGAGCTGTTTTTT.

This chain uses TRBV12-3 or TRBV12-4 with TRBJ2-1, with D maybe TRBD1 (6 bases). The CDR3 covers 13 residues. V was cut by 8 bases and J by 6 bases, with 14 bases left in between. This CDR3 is CASLTQGLNEQFF. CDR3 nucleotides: TGTGCCAGCCTGACGCAGGGGCTCAATGAGCAGTTCTTC.

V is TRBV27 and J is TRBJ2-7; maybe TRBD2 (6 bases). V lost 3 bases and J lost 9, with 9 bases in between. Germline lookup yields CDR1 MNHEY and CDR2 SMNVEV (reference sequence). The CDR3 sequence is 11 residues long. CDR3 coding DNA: TGTGCCAGCAGTTTTTTGGGGGGGCAGTACTTC. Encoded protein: CASSFLGGQYF.

The CDR3 loop reads CASSLNQDPGGEQYF. The CDR3 nucleotides are TGTGCCAGCAGCTTAAACCAGGACCCAGGGGGGGAGCAGTACTTC. This chain links TRBV7-9 with TRBJ2-7, with a weak D call TRBD1 (7 bases). The germline V gene encodes CDR1 SEHNR and CDR2 FQNEAQ (reference sequence). The CDR3 consists of 15 residues. V shed 2 bases and J shed 7 bases, with 18 bases lying between them.

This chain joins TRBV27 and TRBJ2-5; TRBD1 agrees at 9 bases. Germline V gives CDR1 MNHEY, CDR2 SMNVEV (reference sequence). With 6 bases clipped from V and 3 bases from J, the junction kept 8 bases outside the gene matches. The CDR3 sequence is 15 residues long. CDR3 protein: CASSLGTGRKETQYF. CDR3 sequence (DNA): TGTGCCAGCAGCCTAGGGACAGGGAGGAAAGAGACCCAGTACTTC.

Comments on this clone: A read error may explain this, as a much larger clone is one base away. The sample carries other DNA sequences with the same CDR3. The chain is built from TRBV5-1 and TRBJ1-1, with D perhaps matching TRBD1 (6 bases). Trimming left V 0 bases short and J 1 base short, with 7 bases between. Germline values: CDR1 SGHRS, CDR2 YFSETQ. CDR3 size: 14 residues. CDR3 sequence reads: CASSLETGNTEAFF. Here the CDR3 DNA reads TGCGCCAGCAGCTTGGAGACAGGGAACACTGAAGCTTTCTTT.

CDR3 sequence reads: CASNQGTGGFNQPQHF. Here the CDR3 DNA reads TGTGCCAGCAACCAGGGGACAGGGGGCTTCAATCAGCCCCAGCATTTT. The chain couples TRBV6-6 to TRBJ1-5; 12 bases align to TRBD1. V dropped 7 bases and J dropped 3; count of bases not matched to a gene: 7. The CDR3 spans 16 residues. Germline loops: CDR1 MNHNY, CDR2 SVGAGI (reference sequence).

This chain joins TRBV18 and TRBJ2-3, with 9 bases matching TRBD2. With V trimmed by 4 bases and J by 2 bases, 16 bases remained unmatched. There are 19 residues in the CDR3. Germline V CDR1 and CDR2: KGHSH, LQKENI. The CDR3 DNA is TGTGCCAGCTCACTCACCTACGCCACTGCGGGGGGGAACACAGATACGCAGTATTTT. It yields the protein CASSLTYATAGGNTDTQYF.